The 2 T cell receptor beta chains below come from one sample, sequenced in a study of cytomegalovirus exposure and HLA in healthy donors (dated by TCRdb to the late 2010s). Library method: the immunoSEQ multiplex PCR assay. For the multiplex PCR, a mixture combining 60 forward primers for TCR Vbeta segments and 13 reverse primers for TCR Jbeta segments was used. Not all clones reach the TCRdb copy of this immuneACCESS table, which keeps in-frame sequences only. Checked studies attribute under half of the gap to unresolved V genes and leave the rest unexplained. The sample records about 150,000 clones, just over 75% of which are singletons. The ten largest clones take up about 1.6% of the sample. Sequences were obtained from PBMCs. Source of these receptors: a man aged 35-49 years in good health and CMV-seronegative.

The chain has TRBV18 and TRBJ2-7; maybe TRBD2 (6 bases). V was trimmed by 1 base and J by 2 bases, leaving 15 bases between them. The CDR3 sequence is 16 residues long. The germline gives CDR1 KGHSH, CDR2 LQKENI. CDR3 bases: TGTGCCAGCTCACCACAGGCGGTAGCGGCCGCCTACGAGCAGTACGTC. Amino acid sequence: CASSPQAVAAAYEQYV.

V and J are TRBV18 and TRBJ2-5; TRBD1 matches at 9 bases. Germline V gene lookup returns CDR1 KGHSH and CDR2 LQKENI. The V gene end was trimmed by 6 bases and the J gene end by 5 bases; junction bases not matched to a gene: 7. The CDR3 contains 14 residues. The CDR3 DNA reads TGTGCCAGCTCGCTACAGGGGGCGTCCGAGACCCAGTACTTC. Its protein is CASSLQGASETQYF.